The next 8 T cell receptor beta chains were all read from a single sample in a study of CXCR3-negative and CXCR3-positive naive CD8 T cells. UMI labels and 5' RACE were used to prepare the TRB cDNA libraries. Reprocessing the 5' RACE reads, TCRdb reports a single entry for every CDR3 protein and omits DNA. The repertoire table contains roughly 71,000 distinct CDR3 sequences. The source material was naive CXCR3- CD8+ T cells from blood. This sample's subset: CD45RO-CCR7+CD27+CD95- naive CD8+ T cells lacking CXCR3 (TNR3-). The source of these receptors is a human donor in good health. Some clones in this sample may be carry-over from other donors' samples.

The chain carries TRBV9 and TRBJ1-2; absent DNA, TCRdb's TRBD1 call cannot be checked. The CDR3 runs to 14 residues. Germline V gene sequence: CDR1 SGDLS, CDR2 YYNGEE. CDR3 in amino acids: CASSSQDGLYGYTF.

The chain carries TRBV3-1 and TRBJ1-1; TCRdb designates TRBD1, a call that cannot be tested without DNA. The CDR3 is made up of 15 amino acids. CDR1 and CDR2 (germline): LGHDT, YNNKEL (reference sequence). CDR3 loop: CASSQVRAPYTEAFF. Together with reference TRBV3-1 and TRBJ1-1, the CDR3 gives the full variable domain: DTAVSQTPKYLVTQMGNDKSIKCEQNLGHDTMYWYKQDSKKFLKIMFSYNNKELIINETVPNRFSPKSPDKAHLNLHINSLELGDSAVYFCASSQVRAPYTEAFFGQGTRLTVV.

The CDR3 loop reads CSATGGTEQFF. The gene calls are TRBV29-1 and TRBJ2-1; TCRdb's D call of TRBD1 is untestable without DNA. The CDR3 loop spans 11 amino acids. Per germline, CDR1 SQVTM and CDR2 ANQGSEA.

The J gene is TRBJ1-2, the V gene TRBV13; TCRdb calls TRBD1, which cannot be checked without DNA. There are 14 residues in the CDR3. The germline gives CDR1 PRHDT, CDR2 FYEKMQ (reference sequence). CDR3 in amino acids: CASRLQGANYGYTF.

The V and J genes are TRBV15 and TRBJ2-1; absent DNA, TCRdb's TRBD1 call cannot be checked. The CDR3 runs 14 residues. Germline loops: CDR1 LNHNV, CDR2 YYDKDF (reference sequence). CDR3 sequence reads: CATRIRDWDNEQFF.

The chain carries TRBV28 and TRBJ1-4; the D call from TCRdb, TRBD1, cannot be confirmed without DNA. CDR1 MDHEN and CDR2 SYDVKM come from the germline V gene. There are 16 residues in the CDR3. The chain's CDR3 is CASSPDRDRGRKKLFF.

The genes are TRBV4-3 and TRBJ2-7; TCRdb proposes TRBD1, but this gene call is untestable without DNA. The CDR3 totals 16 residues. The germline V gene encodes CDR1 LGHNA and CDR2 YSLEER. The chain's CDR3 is CASSQDWRTGWPEQYF.

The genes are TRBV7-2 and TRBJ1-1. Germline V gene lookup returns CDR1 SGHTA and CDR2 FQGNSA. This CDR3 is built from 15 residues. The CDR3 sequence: CASSFLGVGNTEAFF.